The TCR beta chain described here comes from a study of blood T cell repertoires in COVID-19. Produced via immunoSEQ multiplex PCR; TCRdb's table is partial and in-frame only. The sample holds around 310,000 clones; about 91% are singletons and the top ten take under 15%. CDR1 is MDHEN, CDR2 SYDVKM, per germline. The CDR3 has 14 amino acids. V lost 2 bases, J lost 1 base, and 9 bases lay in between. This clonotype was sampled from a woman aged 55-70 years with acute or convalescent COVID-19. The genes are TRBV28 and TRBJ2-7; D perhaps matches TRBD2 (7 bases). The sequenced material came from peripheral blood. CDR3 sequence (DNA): TGTGCCAGCAGTTTAGGGGGGGCATCCTACGAGCAGTACTTC. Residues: CASSLGGASYEQYF.